This TCR beta chain came from a study of cytomegalovirus exposure and HLA in healthy donors. Study-level background: The same platform was used for the roughly 120 validation repertoires as for the 650 to 800 first-cohort repertoires, as reported in a later analysis.

The donors were members of the validation cohort comprising over 90 subjects, separate from the roughly 670-subject first cohort. This clone was seen only once. Trimming took 1 base from V and 4 from J; bases not matched to a gene: 10. This CDR3 contains 16 residues. In germline, CDR1 is GTSNPN, CDR2 SVGIG (reference sequence). Produced via immunoSEQ multiplex PCR; TCRdb's table is partial and in-frame only. The sample gives some 170,000 clones, approximately 86% of which show up once; around 2.1% is in the top ten. Sequenced material: PBMCs. The sequence came from a woman aged 18-35 years in good health and CMV-seronegative. This sequence joins TRBV30 and TRBJ1-5; the match to TRBD1 covers 7 bases. CDR3 protein: CAWSADRAWNNQPQHF. CDR3 DNA: TGTGCCTGGAGTGCTGACAGGGCCTGGAATAATCAGCCCCAGCATTTT.